Described below is a single T cell receptor (beta chain) sequence and its context. Its target is unknown. Partitioning of CD4+ cells yielded a CD45RA+ naive subset and a CD45RA-negative memory subset. The run depth of the assay was deep. Repertoires were generated with immunoSEQ multiplex PCR, while TCRdb's copy carries only in-frame clones and drops some. The table has a few million clones, 85% to 95% seen once. This sample is part of a study of shared clonotypes between healthy human individuals. General study points: Clonotype sharing across donors was expected to vary with sequencing depth.

Germline V gene sequence: CDR1 SGHTA, CDR2 FQGNSA. CDR3 length: 14 amino acids. V lost 5 bases and J 7 bases, leaving 15 bases between the germline ends. Sequencing input: naive CD4+ T cells from PBMCs. Subset noted: CD45RA+ positively selected. The chain links TRBV7-2 to TRBJ2-1; tentative D call: TRBD1 (6 bases). This TCR was recovered from a man aged 18 to 35 in good health. Some clones in this sample may be carry-over from other donors' samples. CDR3 bases: TGTGCCAGCAGCCCAGTGTCAGGGGTGAATGAGCAGTTCTTC. Amino acids: CASSPVSGVNEQFF.